This T cell receptor (beta chain) was documented in a study of T cell responses to AZD1222 COVID-19 vaccine. Overall study results and limits: Regions left unmutated in variants are reportedly the target of nearly half of spike-specific TCRs. Clonal diversity may have been underestimated, and the donors were mostly white British, with more females than males.

Repertoires were generated with immunoSEQ multiplex PCR, while TCRdb's copy carries only in-frame clones and drops some. This table holds 95,000 to 110,000 clones, over 85% found once. Concerning this clone itself: No antigen is known for it.

The germline V gene encodes CDR1 SGHDN and CDR2 FVKESK. Between the trimmed V and J ends, which lost 3 bases and 0 bases, there was a span of 6 bases. The length of the CDR3 is 13 residues. The sequencing here drew on peripheral blood, taken on day 0 of AZD1222 vaccination. The chain links TRBV14 to TRBJ2-7; TRBD2 might be the D (5 bases). The receptor was isolated from an adult in good health. The CDR3, as DNA: TGTGCCAGCAGCCAGGACTCCTCCTACGAGCAGTACTTC. It specifies CASSQDSSYEQYF.